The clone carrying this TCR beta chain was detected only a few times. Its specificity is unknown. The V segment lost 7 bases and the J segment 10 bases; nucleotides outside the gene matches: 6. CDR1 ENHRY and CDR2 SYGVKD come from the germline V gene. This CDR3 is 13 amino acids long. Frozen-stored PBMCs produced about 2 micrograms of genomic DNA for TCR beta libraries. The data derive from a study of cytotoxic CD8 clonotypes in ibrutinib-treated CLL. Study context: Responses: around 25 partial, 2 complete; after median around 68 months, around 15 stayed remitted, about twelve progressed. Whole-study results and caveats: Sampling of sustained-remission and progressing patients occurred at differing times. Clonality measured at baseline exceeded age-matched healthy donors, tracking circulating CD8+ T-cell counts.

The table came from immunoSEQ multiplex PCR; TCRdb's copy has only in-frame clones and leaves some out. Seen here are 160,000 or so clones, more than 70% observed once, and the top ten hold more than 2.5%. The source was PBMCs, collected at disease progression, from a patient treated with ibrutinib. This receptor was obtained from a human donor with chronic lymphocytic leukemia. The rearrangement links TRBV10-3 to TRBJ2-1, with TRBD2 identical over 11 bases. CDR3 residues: CAIMGLADEEQFF. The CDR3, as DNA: TGTGCCATCATGGGACTAGCGGACGAAGAGCAGTTCTTC.